Following are 2 T cell receptor beta chains from one sample sequenced in a study of beta chain features in type 1 diabetes. The sequenced template was cDNA made from the entire isolated RNA. The protocol was immunoSEQ multiplex PCR, while the TCRdb copy is restricted to in-frame clones and leaves out a portion. The sample has about 360,000 clones, over 9.5% seen once. The material sequenced was naive CD4+ T cells from blood. These receptors were obtained from a man between 18 and 35 years old in good health.

This clone was seen a few times. The chain employs TRBV28 and TRBJ2-1; TRBD1 aligns across 7 bases. Germline V gene sequence: CDR1 MDHEN, CDR2 SYDVKM. After removal of 3 bases from V and 7 bases from J, the junction contained 6 bases not matched to a gene. The CDR3 is made up of 14 amino acids. The CDR3 sequence: CASSLGQSPNEQFF. The CDR3 DNA reads TGTGCCAGCAGTTTGGGACAGTCTCCGAATGAGCAGTTCTTC.

This chain joins TRBV19 and TRBJ2-5; 7 bases fit TRBD2. Unmatched junction bases numbered 5, after V lost 3 bases and J lost 1 base. This CDR3 spans 15 amino acids. In germline, CDR1 is LNHDA, CDR2 SQIVND (reference sequence). The chain's CDR3 is CASSMGGLAQETQYF. The CDR3 nucleotides read TGTGCCAGTAGTATGGGAGGGCTGGCCCAAGAGACCCAGTACTTC.